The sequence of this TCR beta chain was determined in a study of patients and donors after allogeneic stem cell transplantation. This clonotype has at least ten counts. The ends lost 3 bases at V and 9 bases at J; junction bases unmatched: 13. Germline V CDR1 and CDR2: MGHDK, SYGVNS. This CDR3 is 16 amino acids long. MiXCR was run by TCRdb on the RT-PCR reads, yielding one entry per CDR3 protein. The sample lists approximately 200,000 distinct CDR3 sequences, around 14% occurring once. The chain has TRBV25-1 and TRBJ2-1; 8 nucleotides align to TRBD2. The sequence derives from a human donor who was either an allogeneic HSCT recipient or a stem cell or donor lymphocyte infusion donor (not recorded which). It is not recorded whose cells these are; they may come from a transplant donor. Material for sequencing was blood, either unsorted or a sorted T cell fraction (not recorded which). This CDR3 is CASSDKAVAGGGEQFF. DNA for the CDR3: TGTGCCAGCAGTGACAAAGCTGTGGCGGGGGGCGGTGAGCAGTTCTTC.